The entry below gives a single T cell receptor beta chain sequence along with its context. The data were taken from a study of shared T cell receptors in the human thymus. Sequencing was performed with immunoSEQ multiplex PCR; in TCRdb, only in-frame clones are kept and a portion is missing. The repertoire holds hundreds of thousands of clones, with about four fifths as singletons. V was cut by 7 bases and J by 10 bases, with 11 bases left in between. Germline V gene lookup returns CDR1 LNHDA and CDR2 SQIVND (reference sequence). The CDR3 is 11 amino acids. The same specimen was also included in a second study, on human thymus T cells. That paper notes: Thymic tissue was derived from resections collected during corrective heart surgery. Highly overlapping thymic repertoires among unrelated individuals were reported in related research.

This clonotype was sampled from a boy less than two years old with a congenital heart defect. The chain is built from TRBV19 and TRBJ2-1; weak D call: TRBD2 (5 bases). Input material: thymocytes. Here the CDR3 reads CASNRGWEQFF. Written as DNA, the CDR3 is TGTGCCAGTAACCGGGGTTGGGAGCAGTTCTTC.